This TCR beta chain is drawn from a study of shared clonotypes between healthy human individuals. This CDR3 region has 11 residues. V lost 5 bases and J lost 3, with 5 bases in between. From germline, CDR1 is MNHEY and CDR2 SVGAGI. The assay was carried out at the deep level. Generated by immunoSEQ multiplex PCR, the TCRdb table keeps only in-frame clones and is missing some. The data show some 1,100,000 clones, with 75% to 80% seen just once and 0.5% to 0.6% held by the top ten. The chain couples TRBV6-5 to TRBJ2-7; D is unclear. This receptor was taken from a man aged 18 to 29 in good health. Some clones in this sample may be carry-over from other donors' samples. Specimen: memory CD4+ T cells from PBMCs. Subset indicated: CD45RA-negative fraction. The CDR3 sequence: CASSDVYEQYF. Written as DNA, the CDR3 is TGTGCCAGCAGTGACGTCTACGAGCAGTACTTC.